One sample yielded the 24 T cell receptor beta chains listed below, sequenced in a study of cytomegalovirus exposure and HLA in healthy donors. 60 Vbeta and 13 Jbeta primers were used in PCR. The method was immunoSEQ multiplex PCR; TCRdb's version includes in-frame clones alone and lacks a portion of them. The sample includes 140,000 to 150,000 clones, over 60% seen only once; the top ten take roughly 2.1%. Material: PBMCs. These receptors originate from a man aged 35-49 years in good health and CMV-seronegative.

This clone was seen just once. CDR3 bases: TGCGCCAGCAGCTTGTGGCAGGGCTATTGTGAAGCTTTCTTT. It yields the protein CASSLWQGYCEAFF. This chain links TRBV5-1 with TRBJ1-1; perhaps TRBD1 as D (5 bases). CDR1 SGHRS and CDR2 YFSETQ come from the germline V gene. Trimming removed 1 base at V and 7 bases at J, with 14 bases between. CDR3 length equals 14 residues.

The chain links TRBV5-6 to TRBJ2-7; 7 bases match TRBD1. V gave up 3 bases and J gave up 4 bases; unmatched junction bases: 4. The germline CDR1 and CDR2 sequences are SGHDT and YYEEEE. This CDR3 has 13 residues. This CDR3 is CASSSGQSYEQYF. For the CDR3, the DNA is TGTGCCAGCAGCTCGGGACAGTCTTACGAGCAGTACTTC. Drawing the rest from reference TRBV5-6 and TRBJ2-7, the complete variable domain is DAGVTQSPTHLIKTRGQQVTLRCSPKSGHDTVSWYQQALGQGPQFIFQYYEEEERQRGNFPDRFSGHQFPNYSSELNVNALLLGDSALYLCASSSGQSYEQYFGPGTRLTVT.

The V gene is TRBV15, the J gene TRBJ2-1; 11 nucleotides align to TRBD2. The CDR3 spans 15 residues. The J segment lost 10 bases and the V segment lost 1 base, leaving 6 bases of the junction unmatched. CDR1 is LNHNV and CDR2 is YYDKDF in the germline V gene (reference sequence). The chain's CDR3 is CATSRGRLAGGEQFF. DNA for the CDR3: TGTGCCACCAGCAGAGGGCGTCTAGCGGGAGGCGAGCAGTTCTTC. Complete variable domain (other parts from reference TRBV15 and TRBJ2-1): DAMVIQNPRYQVTQFGKPVTLSCSQTLNHNVMYWYQQKSSQAPKLLFHYYDKDFNNEADTPDNFQSRRPNTSFCFLDIRSPGLGDTAMYLCATSRGRLAGGEQFFGPGTRLTVL.

This chain joins TRBV5-1 and TRBJ2-1; the match to TRBD1 covers 7 bases. J gave up 1 base and V 0 bases, and 4 bases lay outside the gene matches. This CDR3 spans 16 amino acids. Germline CDR1 SGHRS, CDR2 YFSETQ. CDR3 residues: CASSLDTGASYNEQFF. CDR3 nucleotides: TGCGCCAGCAGCTTGGATACAGGGGCGTCCTACAATGAGCAGTTCTTC.

Turning to this clone: The junction differs from germline at one of its ends, possibly a read error. The genes are TRBV28 and TRBJ1-2; 12 positions match TRBD1. This CDR3 is built from 17 residues. Germline assignment: CDR1 MDHEN and CDR2 SYDVKM. The CDR3 here is CASSLSGQGAEYYGYPF. CDR3 coding DNA: TGTGCCAGCAGTCTCTCGGGACAGGGGGCGGAATACTATGGCTACCCCTTC.

This chain joins TRBV5-1 and TRBJ1-5; 8 bases align to TRBD1. Germline V lookup: CDR1 SGHRS, CDR2 YFSETQ. V dropped 0 bases and J dropped 5; count of bases not matched to a gene: 4. CDR3 length: 15 amino acids. DNA for the CDR3: TGCGCCAGCAGCTTGGAGCCAGGGGGCCATCAGCCCCAGCATTTT. Its protein is CASSLEPGGHQPQHF. Combining the CDR3 with reference TRBV5-1 and TRBJ1-5 gives the whole variable domain KAGVTQTPRYLIKTRGQQVTLSCSPISGHRSVSWYQQTPGQGLQFLFEYFSETQRNKGNFPGRFSGRQFSNSRSEMNVSTLELGDSALYLCASSLEPGGHQPQHFGDGTRLSIL.

The gene calls are TRBV4-1 and TRBJ1-5; possible D gene TRBD1, 5 bases. Germline loops: CDR1 MGHRA, CDR2 YSYEKL. V was pared by 3 bases and J by 0 bases, with 9 bases between. CDR3 size: 15 residues. The CDR3 is CASSQGLNSNQPQHF. The CDR3, as DNA: TGCGCCAGCAGCCAGGGACTAAATAGCAATCAGCCCCAGCATTTT.

This sequence joins TRBV7-8 and TRBJ2-7; D perhaps matches TRBD1 (6 bases). The CDR3 totals 15 residues. V was shortened by 4 bases and J by 3 bases, with 16 bases between the two germline ends. CDR1 and CDR2 (germline): SGHVS, FQNEAQ. This chain's CDR3 is CASSSYLEQGYEQYF. The CDR3 nucleotides are TGTGCCAGCAGCTCATACCTCGAACAGGGCTACGAGCAGTACTTC.

The gene calls are TRBV15 and TRBJ1-1, with 7 bases fitting TRBD1. V lost 3 bases and J lost 1; bases outside the gene matches: 8. CDR1 and CDR2 from the germline V gene are LNHNV and YYDKDF (reference sequence). The CDR3 runs 16 residues. The CDR3 region has the DNA TGTGCCACCAGCAGCCCCAGGGGGGTTGGGAACACTGAAGCTTTCTTT. Translation: CATSSPRGVGNTEAFF.

The rearrangement uses TRBV5-1 and TRBJ1-2; 7 bases are shared with TRBD1. The CDR3 extends over 13 amino acids. Germline assignment: CDR1 SGHRS and CDR2 YFSETQ. J lost 6 bases, V lost 5 bases, and 7 bases had no gene match. The CDR3 region is CASSYDRADGYTF. In nucleotides, the CDR3 is TGCGCCAGCAGTTATGACAGGGCTGATGGCTACACCTTC.

The V gene is TRBV4-1, the J gene TRBJ2-3; D uncertain. The CDR3 totals 13 residues. Germline CDR1 MGHRA, CDR2 YSYEKL. The V and J ends lost 8 bases and 2 bases respectively, with 11 bases between them. This chain's CDR3 is CASPKPYTDTQYF. CDR3 in DNA: TGCGCCAGCCCGAAGCCCTACACAGATACGCAGTATTTT.

CDR3 DNA sequence: TGTGCCAGCAGCTCGAGTTACCGGGACAGGGAATCTGGCTACACCTTC. Translation: CASSSSYRDRESGYTF. This chain links TRBV11-2 with TRBJ1-2; 9 bases map to TRBD1. This CDR3 is built from 16 residues. Unmatched junction bases numbered 13, after V lost 4 bases and J lost 7 bases. CDR1 and CDR2 from the germline V gene are SGHAT and FQNNGV.

This chain links TRBV19 with TRBJ1-2; 8 nucleotides align to TRBD1. CDR3 length: 15 amino acids. Germline CDR1 and CDR2: LNHDA and SQIVND (reference sequence). V gave up 4 bases and J gave up 5 bases; unmatched junction bases: 9. CDR3 amino acids: CASSKTGGVGYGYTF. DNA of the CDR3: TGTGCCAGTAGTAAAACAGGGGGAGTCGGGTATGGCTACACCTTC.

The chain combines TRBV6-1 with TRBJ2-7, with 8 bases fitting TRBD1. This CDR3 comprises 18 residues. V lost 1 base, J lost 1 base, and 12 bases stayed unmatched. Germline CDR1 and CDR2: MNHNS and SASEGT. CDR3 residues: CASSEVYPQGALSYEQYF. Written as DNA, the CDR3 is TGTGCCAGCAGTGAAGTCTATCCCCAGGGGGCGCTGTCCTACGAGCAGTACTTC.

The V call is TRBV11-2, the J call TRBJ2-1; D perhaps matches TRBD1 (6 bases). The germline V and J ends were trimmed by 1 base and 4 bases, with 17 bases remaining between them. Per germline, CDR1 SGHAT and CDR2 FQNNGV. The CDR3 has 17 amino acids. CDR3 sequence reads: CASSLGYPGDRYNEQFF. The CDR3 nucleotides are TGTGCCAGCAGCTTAGGTTACCCAGGGGATAGGTACAATGAGCAGTTCTTC.

This rearrangement joins TRBV5-1 to TRBJ1-2; D may be TRBD1 (5 bases). The ends were cut back, 4 bases at V and 7 bases at J, with 17 bases in the middle. Germline V gene sequence: CDR1 SGHRS, CDR2 YFSETQ. CDR3 size: 14 residues. CDR3 coding DNA: TGCGCCAGCAGCCAGGGCTTTGCGGAAGGTGGCTACACCTTC. This encodes CASSQGFAEGGYTF.

This chain uses TRBV5-1 with TRBJ1-1, with a possible D match to TRBD1 (5 bases). The germline gives CDR1 SGHRS, CDR2 YFSETQ. This CDR3 spans 14 amino acids. Trimming stripped 4 bases from V and 1 base from J, with 11 bases between. CDR3 region: CASSPNGGNTEAFF. CDR3 DNA sequence: TGCGCCAGCAGCCCTAACGGGGGGAACACTGAAGCTTTCTTT.

The chain carries TRBV5-1 and TRBJ2-1; D perhaps matches TRBD2 (5 bases). V dropped 1 base and J dropped 2 bases, with 10 bases sitting between them. CDR3 size: 15 residues. In germline, CDR1 is SGHRS, CDR2 YFSETQ. DNA for the CDR3: TGCGCCAGCAGCTTGAGTAGCGTCCCCTACAATGAGCAGTTCTTC. This sequence encodes CASSLSSVPYNEQFF.

CDR3 sequence: CASSPGRGDTEAFF. For the CDR3, the DNA is TGTGCCAGCTCACCTGGCAGGGGAGACACTGAAGCTTTCTTT. V is TRBV18 and J is TRBJ1-1; D might be TRBD1 (6 bases). Trimming cost V 3 bases and J 3 bases, with 11 bases left between them. The CDR3 is 14 amino acids. Germline V gene sequence: CDR1 KGHSH, CDR2 LQKENI.

V and J are TRBV27 and TRBJ2-1; D call uncertain. Trimming pared 8 bases from V and 7 bases from J, leaving 9 bases between. Germline V gene lookup returns CDR1 MNHEY and CDR2 SMNVEV (reference sequence). This CDR3 region has 11 residues. Here the CDR3 reads CASQARNEQFF. Written as DNA, the CDR3 is TGTGCCAGCCAAGCTAGGAATGAGCAGTTCTTC.

This clone was detected once. V and J are TRBV21-1 and TRBJ1-6; the tabulated D call, TRBD1, remains unverified against the DNA. TRBV21-1 has pseudogene status. The CDR3 covers 17 residues. CDR3: CASSPPIGPGGYSPLHF. The CDR3 coding sequence is TGTGCCAGCAGCCCGCCTATTGGTCCAGGGGGCTATTCACCCCTCCACTTT.

This clone was counted between two and nine times. This chain joins TRBV4-3 and TRBJ2-1, with D tentatively TRBD2 (5 bases). The V gene lost 3 bases and the J gene lost 10 bases, with 16 bases spanning the gap. This CDR3 spans 14 amino acids. From germline, CDR1 is LGHNA and CDR2 YSLEER. CDR3 DNA: TGCGCCAGCAGCCAGGGCGTAGCGACCCGGGAGCAGTTCTTC. It translates to CASSQGVATREQFF.

To note about this clone: Additional DNA sequences in this sample encode the identical CDR3. The V gene is TRBV5-1, the J gene TRBJ2-2; 8 bases map to TRBD1. J lost 5 bases, V lost 4 bases, and 7 bases had no gene match. This CDR3 has 15 amino acids. Germline lookup yields CDR1 SGHRS and CDR2 YFSETQ. CDR3 sequence reads: CASSKGQGRTGELFF. The CDR3 region has the DNA TGCGCCAGCAGCAAAGGACAGGGAAGGACCGGGGAGCTGTTTTTT.

The chain joins TRBV18 to TRBJ1-4; TRBD1 matches 9 bases. Germline V gene lookup returns CDR1 KGHSH and CDR2 LQKENI. J lost 7 bases, V lost 5 bases, and 11 bases had no gene match. The CDR3 consists of 16 residues. The CDR3 DNA follows: TGTGCCAGCTCAACACGCGAAGCGACAGGGGGTGAAAAACTGTTTTTT. Its protein is CASSTREATGGEKLFF.